The next 10 T cell receptor beta chains were all read from a single sample in a study of control samples from healthy donors and cancer patients. Assay used: immunoSEQ multiplex PCR; TCRdb lists only in-frame clones, some missing. Here the sample spans approximately 110,000 clones, approximately 90% being singletons. Material: blood. These receptors were collected from a woman aged 18 to 35 in good health.

V usage is TRBV19 and J usage is TRBJ2-3, with D possibly TRBD1 on 6 matching bases. Germline-derived CDR1 and CDR2 are LNHDA and SQIVND (reference sequence). This CDR3 comprises 15 residues. Trimming shortened V by 3 bases and J by 2 bases, and 12 bases separated the two germline ends. Here the CDR3 DNA reads TGTGCCAGTAGTATTGGGACAACCTCCACAGATACGCAGTATTTT. This gives the protein CASSIGTTSTDTQYF.

The V and J genes are TRBV5-1 and TRBJ2-1, with 7 bases lining up with TRBD2. This CDR3 spans 15 amino acids. Germline V gives CDR1 SGHRS, CDR2 YFSETQ. J lost 1 base, V lost 2 bases, and 3 bases had no gene match. This chain's CDR3 is CASSFLAGSYNEQFF. The CDR3 coding sequence is TGCGCCAGCAGCTTCTTAGCGGGTTCCTACAATGAGCAGTTCTTC.

The V call is TRBV30, the J call TRBJ1-4; 7 nucleotides align to TRBD1. The CDR3 covers 17 residues. The V gene's germline CDR1 is GTSNPN and CDR2 SVGIG (reference sequence). Trimming at V came to 6 bases and at J to 8 bases, leaving 21 bases not matched to a gene. As DNA, the CDR3 is TGTGCCTGTGACCAGGGGGTCCTCCCTTTCGGGGAGGAAAAACTGTTTTTT. It translates to CACDQGVLPFGEEKLFF.

The genes are TRBV14 and TRBJ2-7; D perhaps matches TRBD2 (5 bases). The CDR3 extends over 14 amino acids. CDR1 is SGHDN, CDR2 FVKESK, per germline. Trimming cost V 0 bases and J 0 bases, with 6 bases left between them. The CDR3 loop reads CASSQDGISYEQYF. CDR3 coding DNA: TGTGCCAGCAGCCAAGACGGGATCTCCTACGAGCAGTACTTC.

The gene calls are TRBV5-4 and TRBJ2-7; the D gene is possibly TRBD2 (5 bases). The V end was cut by 2 bases, the J end by 3 bases, with 9 bases between. CDR1 is SGHNT, CDR2 YYREEE, per germline (reference sequence). The CDR3 has 13 amino acids. CDR3 amino acids: CASSFSGGYEQYF. The CDR3 nucleotides are TGTGCCAGCAGCTTTTCAGGAGGCTACGAGCAGTACTTC.

The rearrangement joins TRBV7-2 to TRBJ1-1, with 8 bases fitting TRBD1. The V segment lost 5 bases and the J segment 1 base; nucleotides outside the gene matches: 6. The CDR3 is 15 amino acids. Germline CDR1 SGHTA, CDR2 FQGNSA. CDR3 nucleotide sequence: TGTGCCAGCAGCGCGCAGGGGGCAGGGAACACTGAAGCTTTCTTT. Its translation: CASSAQGAGNTEAFF.

CDR3 protein: CASSLGHNSPLHF. The DNA for the CDR3 is TGTGCCAGCAGCTTGGGACATAATTCACCCCTCCACTTT. The chain uses TRBV5-8 and TRBJ1-6; D gene unclear. Per germline, CDR1 SGHTS and CDR2 YDEGEE. The V end was cut by 0 bases, the J end by 5 bases, with 3 bases between. This CDR3 comprises 13 residues.

The sample holds a few counts of this clone. V is TRBV19 and J is TRBJ1-1; D uncertain. Germline V gene sequence: CDR1 LNHDA, CDR2 SQIVND (reference sequence). V lost 7 bases, J lost 1 base, and 10 bases lay in between. This CDR3 region has 13 residues. CDR3 sequence: CASTLDWNTEAFF. CDR3 nucleotides: TGTGCCAGTACCCTCGACTGGAACACTGAAGCTTTCTTT.

This clone has a single count. The chain combines TRBV18 with TRBJ2-3; D is ambiguous. Trimming cost V 3 bases and J 1 base, with 5 bases left between them. The germline V gene has CDR1 KGHSH and CDR2 LQKENI. This CDR3 is 13 amino acids long. The CDR3 loop reads CASSPQRTDTQYF. CDR3 bases: TGTGCCAGCTCACCTCAACGCACAGATACGCAGTATTTT.

The gene calls are TRBV28 and TRBJ2-5; 11 bases match TRBD2. CDR1 is MDHEN, CDR2 SYDVKM, per germline. After removal of 5 bases from V and 5 bases from J, the junction contained 7 bases not matched to a gene. The CDR3 loop spans 15 amino acids. The CDR3 nucleotides are TGTGCCAGCAGTCCAAATCTAGCGGGAGGTGAGACCCAGTACTTC. Protein sequence: CASSPNLAGGETQYF. Drawing the rest from reference TRBV28 and TRBJ2-5, the complete variable domain is DVKVTQSSRYLVKRTGEKVFLECVQDMDHENMFWYRQDPGLGLRLIYFSYDVKMKEKGDIPEGYSVSREKKERFSLILESASTNQTSMYLCASSPNLAGGETQYFGPGTRLLVL.